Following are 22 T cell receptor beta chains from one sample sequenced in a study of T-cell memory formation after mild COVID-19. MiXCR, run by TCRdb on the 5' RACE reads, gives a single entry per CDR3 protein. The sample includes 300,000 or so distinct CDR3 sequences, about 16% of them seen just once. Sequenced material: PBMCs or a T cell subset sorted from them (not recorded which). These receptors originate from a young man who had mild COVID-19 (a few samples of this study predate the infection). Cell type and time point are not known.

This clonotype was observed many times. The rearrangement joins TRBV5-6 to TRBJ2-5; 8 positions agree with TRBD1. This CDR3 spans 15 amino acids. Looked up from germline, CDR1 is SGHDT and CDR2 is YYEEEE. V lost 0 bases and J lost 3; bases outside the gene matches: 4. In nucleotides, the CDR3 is TGTGCCAGCAGCTTGGTGGACAGGGTGGAAGAGACCCAGTACTTC. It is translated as CASSLVDRVEETQYF. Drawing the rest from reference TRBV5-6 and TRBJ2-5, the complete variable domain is DAGVTQSPTHLIKTRGQQVTLRCSPKSGHDTVSWYQQALGQGPQFIFQYYEEEERQRGNFPDRFSGHQFPNYSSELNVNALLLGDSALYLCASSLVDRVEETQYFGPGTRLLVL.

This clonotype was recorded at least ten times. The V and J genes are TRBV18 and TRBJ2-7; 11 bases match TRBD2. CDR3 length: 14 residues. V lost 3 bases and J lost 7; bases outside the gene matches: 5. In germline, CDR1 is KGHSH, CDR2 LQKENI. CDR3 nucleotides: TGTGCCAGCTCACCGACTAGCGGGGACTCGGAGCAGTACTTC. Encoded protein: CASSPTSGDSEQYF.

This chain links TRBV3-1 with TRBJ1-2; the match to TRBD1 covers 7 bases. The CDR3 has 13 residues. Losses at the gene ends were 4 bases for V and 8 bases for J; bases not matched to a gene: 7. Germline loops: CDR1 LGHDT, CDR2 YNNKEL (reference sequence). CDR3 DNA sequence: TGTGCCAGCAGCCTCGGGGCAGGGGGAGGCTACACCTTC. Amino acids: CASSLGAGGGYTF.

CDR3 bases: TGCAGCGTTGAACAGAGCTCCTACAATGAGCAGTTCTTC. Its protein product is CSVEQSSYNEQFF. The V gene is TRBV29-1, the J gene TRBJ2-1; D call uncertain. CDR1 is SQVTM and CDR2 is ANQGSEA in the germline V gene. V was cut by 2 bases and J by 0 bases, with 5 bases left in between. The CDR3 is made up of 13 amino acids.

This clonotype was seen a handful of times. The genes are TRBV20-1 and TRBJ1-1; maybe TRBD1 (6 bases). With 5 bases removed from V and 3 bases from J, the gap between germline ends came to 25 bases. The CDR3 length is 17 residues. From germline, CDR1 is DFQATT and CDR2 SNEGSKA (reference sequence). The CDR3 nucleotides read TGCAGTGCTCCCAACCCTCGGTCCGGGGGCGAGCACACTGAAGCTTTCTTT. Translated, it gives CSAPNPRSGGEHTEAFF.

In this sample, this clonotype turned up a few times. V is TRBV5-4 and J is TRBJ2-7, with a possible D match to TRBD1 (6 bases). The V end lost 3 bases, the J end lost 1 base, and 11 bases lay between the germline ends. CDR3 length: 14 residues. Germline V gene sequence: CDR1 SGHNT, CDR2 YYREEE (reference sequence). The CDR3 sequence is CASSYTGLSYEQYF. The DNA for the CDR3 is TGTGCCAGCAGCTATACAGGGTTGTCCTACGAGCAGTACTTC.

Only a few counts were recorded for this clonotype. The CDR3 protein is CASRRGQALSYEQYV. CDR3 bases: TGTGCCAGCAGGAGAGGACAGGCGCTCTCCTACGAGCAGTACGTC. The V call is TRBV5-5, the J call TRBJ2-7; 7 bases are a match to TRBD1. Losses at the gene ends were 5 bases for V and 0 bases for J; bases not matched to a gene: 8. The CDR3 sequence is 15 residues long. The germline V gene has CDR1 SGHKS and CDR2 YYEKEE (reference sequence).

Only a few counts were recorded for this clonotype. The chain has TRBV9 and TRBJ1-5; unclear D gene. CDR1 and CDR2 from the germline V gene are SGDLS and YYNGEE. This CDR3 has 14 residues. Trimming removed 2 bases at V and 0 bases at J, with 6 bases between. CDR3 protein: CASSVGLSNQPQHF. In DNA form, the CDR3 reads TGTGCCAGCAGCGTTGGACTTAGCAATCAGCCCCAGCATTTT. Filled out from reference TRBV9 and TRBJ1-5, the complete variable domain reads DSGVTQTPKHLITATGQRVTLRCSPRSGDLSVYWYQQSLDQGLQFLIQYYNGEERAKGNILERFSAQQFPDLHSELNLSSLELGDSALYFCASSVGLSNQPQHFGDGTRLSIL.

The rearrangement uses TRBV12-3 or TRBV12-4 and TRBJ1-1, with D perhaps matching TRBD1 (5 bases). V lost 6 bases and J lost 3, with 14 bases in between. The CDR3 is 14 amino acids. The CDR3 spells CASSHDGGDTEAFF. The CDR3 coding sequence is TGTGCCAGCAGCCACGACGGGGGAGACACTGAAGCTTTCTTT.

CDR3 sequence reads: CASSLVRTSGAYSGANVLTF. The CDR3 DNA is TGTGCCAGCAGCTTAGTAAGGACTAGCGGGGCTTACTCTGGGGCCAACGTCCTGACTTTC. V usage is TRBV7-9 and J usage is TRBJ2-6; 12 nucleotides line up with TRBD2. Trimming at V came to 1 base and at J to 0 bases, leaving 7 bases not matched to a gene. CDR3 length equals 20 residues. CDR1 and CDR2 (germline): SEHNR, FQNEAQ (reference sequence).

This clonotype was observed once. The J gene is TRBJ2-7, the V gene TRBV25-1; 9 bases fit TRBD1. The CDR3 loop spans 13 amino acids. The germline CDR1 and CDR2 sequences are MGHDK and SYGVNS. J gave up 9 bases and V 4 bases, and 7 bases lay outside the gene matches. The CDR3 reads CASSVQGAVRQYF. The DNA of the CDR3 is TGTGCCAGCAGTGTACAGGGGGCTGTCCGGCAGTACTTC.

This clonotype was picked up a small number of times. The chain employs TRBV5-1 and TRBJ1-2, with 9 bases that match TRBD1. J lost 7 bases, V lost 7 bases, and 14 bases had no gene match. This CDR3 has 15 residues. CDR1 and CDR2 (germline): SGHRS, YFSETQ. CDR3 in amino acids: CASAPSPGQGSGYTF. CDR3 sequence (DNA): TGCGCCAGCGCCCCGTCCCCGGGACAGGGATCTGGCTACACCTTC.

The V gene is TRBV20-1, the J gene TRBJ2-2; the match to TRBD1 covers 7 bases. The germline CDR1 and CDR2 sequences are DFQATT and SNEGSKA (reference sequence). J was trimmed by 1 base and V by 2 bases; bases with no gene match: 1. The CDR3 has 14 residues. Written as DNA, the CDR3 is TGCAGTGCTAGACAGGGGGTGAACACCGGGGAGCTGTTTTTT. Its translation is CSARQGVNTGELFF.

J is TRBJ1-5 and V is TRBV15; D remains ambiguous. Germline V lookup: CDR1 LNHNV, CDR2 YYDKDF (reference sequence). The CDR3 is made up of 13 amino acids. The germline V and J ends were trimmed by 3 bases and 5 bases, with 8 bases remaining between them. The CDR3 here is CATSREGYQPQHF. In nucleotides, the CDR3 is TGTGCCACCAGCAGGGAAGGGTATCAGCCCCAGCATTTT.

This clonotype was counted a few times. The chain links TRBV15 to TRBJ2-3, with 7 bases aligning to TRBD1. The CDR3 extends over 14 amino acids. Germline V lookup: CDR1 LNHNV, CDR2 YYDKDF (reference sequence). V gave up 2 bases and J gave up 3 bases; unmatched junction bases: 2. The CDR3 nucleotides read TGTGCCACCAGCAGAAGACAGGGAACAGATACGCAGTATTTT. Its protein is CATSRRQGTDTQYF. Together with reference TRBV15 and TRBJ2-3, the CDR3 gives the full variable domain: DAMVIQNPRYQVTQFGKPVTLSCSQTLNHNVMYWYQQKSSQAPKLLFHYYDKDFNNEADTPDNFQSRRPNTSFCFLDIRSPGLGDTAMYLCATSRRQGTDTQYFGPGTRLTVL.

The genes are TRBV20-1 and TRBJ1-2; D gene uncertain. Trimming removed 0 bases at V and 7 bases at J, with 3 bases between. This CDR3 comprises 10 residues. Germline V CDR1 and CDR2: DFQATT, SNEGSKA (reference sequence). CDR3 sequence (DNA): TGCAGTGCTAGAGACTTTGGCTACACCTTC. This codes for CSARDFGYTF.

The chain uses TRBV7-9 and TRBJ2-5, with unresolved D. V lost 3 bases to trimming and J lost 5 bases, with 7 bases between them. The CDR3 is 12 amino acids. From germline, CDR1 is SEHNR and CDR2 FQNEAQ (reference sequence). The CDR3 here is CASSFPVETQYF. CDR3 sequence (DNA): TGTGCCAGCAGCTTCCCCGTGGAGACCCAGTACTTC.

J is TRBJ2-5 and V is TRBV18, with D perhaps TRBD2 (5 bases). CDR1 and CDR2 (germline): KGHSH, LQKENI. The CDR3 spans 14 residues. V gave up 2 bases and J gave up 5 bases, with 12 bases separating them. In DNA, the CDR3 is TGTGCCAGCTCACCAGGTGGACTGCTGGAGACCCAGTACTTC. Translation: CASSPGGLLETQYF.

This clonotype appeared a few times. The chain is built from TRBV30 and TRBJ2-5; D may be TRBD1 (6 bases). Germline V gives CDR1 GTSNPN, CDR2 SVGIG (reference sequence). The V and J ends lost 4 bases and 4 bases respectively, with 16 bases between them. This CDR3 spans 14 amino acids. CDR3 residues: CAWIPRGQLETQYF. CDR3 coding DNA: TGTGCCTGGATTCCGCGCGGACAGCTAGAGACCCAGTACTTC.

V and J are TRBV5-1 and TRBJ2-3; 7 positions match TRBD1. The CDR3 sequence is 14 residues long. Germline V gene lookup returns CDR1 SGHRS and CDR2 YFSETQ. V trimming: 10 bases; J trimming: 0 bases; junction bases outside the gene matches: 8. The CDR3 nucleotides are TGCGCCTCTAGGGGGCTCGATAGCACAGATACGCAGTATTTT. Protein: CASRGLDSTDTQYF.

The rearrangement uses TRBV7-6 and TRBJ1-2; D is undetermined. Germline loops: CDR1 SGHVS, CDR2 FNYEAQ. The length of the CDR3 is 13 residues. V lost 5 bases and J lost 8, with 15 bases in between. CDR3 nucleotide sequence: TGTGCCAGCAGCACCCCTAGGTCTGACGGCTACACCTTC. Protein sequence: CASSTPRSDGYTF.

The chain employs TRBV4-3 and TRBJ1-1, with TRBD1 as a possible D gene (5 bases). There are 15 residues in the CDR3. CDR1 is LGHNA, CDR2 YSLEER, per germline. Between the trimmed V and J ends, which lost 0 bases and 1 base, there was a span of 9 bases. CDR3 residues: CASSQDRDGNTEAFF. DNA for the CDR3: TGCGCCAGCAGCCAAGATCGGGACGGGAACACTGAAGCTTTCTTT.